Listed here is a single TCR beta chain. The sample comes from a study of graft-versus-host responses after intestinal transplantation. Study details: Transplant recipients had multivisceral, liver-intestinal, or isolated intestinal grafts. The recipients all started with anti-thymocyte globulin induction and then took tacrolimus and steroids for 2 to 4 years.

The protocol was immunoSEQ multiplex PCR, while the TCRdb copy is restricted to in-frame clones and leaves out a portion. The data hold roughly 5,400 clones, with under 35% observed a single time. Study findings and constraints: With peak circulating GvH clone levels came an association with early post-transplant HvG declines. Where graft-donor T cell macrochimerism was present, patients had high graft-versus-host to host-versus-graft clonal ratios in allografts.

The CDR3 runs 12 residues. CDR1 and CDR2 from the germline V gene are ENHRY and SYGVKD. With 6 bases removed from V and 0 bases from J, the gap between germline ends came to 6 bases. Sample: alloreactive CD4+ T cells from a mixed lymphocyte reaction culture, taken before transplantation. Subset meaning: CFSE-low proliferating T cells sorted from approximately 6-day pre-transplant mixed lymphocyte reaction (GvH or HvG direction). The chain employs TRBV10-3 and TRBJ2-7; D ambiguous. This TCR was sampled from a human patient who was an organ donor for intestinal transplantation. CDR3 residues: CAIRGNSYEQYF. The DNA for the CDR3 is TGTGCCATCAGAGGCAACTCCTACGAGCAGTACTTC.